The 6 T cell receptor beta chains presented below share a single source sample, sequenced in a study of blood T cell repertoires in COVID-19. Assay: immunoSEQ multiplex PCR; the TCRdb copy retains only in-frame clones and omits some. The profile shows roughly 130,000 clones, around 80% of them singletons. The sample comprised peripheral blood. These receptors originate from a man aged 55 to 70 with acute or convalescent COVID-19.

The chain recombines TRBV27 with TRBJ2-7, with D possibly being TRBD2 (5 bases). Trimming stripped 5 bases from V and 4 bases from J, with 18 bases between. Germline CDR1 reads MNHEY; CDR2 reads SMNVEV (reference sequence). This CDR3 region has 15 residues. The DNA of the CDR3 is TGTGCCAGCAGTCCCCGGGCCCTACGGGGTTACGAGCAGTACTTC. This encodes CASSPRALRGYEQYF.

DNA of the CDR3: TGTGCCACACCCCACAGGGGGGGCTACACCTTC. This gives the protein CATPHRGGYTF. V is TRBV28 and J is TRBJ1-2; 8 bases fit TRBD1. The CDR3 covers 11 residues. Trimming at V came to 10 bases and at J to 8 bases, leaving 6 bases not matched to a gene. Germline CDR1 MDHEN, CDR2 SYDVKM.

This chain links TRBV6-5 with TRBJ1-5, with unresolved D. The CDR3 loop spans 14 amino acids. The germline V gene encodes CDR1 MNHEY and CDR2 SVGAGI. Deletions cut 5 bases from V and 3 bases from J, with 11 bases between. The CDR3 protein is CASSPRGDNQPQHF. For the CDR3, the DNA is TGTGCCAGCAGTCCGCGGGGTGACAATCAGCCCCAGCATTTT.

This clone is a singleton in its sample. The chain recombines TRBV7-9 with TRBJ1-4; TRBD1 is a possible D gene (6 bases). Germline assignment: CDR1 SEHNR and CDR2 FQNEAQ (reference sequence). CDR3 length: 18 amino acids. Trimming took 7 bases from V and 6 from J, leaving 27 bases between them. The CDR3 is CASTPPGVEEKGDEKLFF. The CDR3 region has the DNA TGTGCCAGCACCCCTCCGGGCGTGGAAGAGAAGGGGGATGAAAAACTGTTTTTT.

This rearrangement joins TRBV6-1 to TRBJ2-3, with D possibly TRBD1 on 6 matching bases. The CDR3 runs 13 residues. Per germline, CDR1 MNHNS and CDR2 SASEGT. V lost 6 bases, J lost 3 bases, and 10 bases lay in between. As DNA, the CDR3 is TGTGCCAGCAGAGGCAGGGGAACAGATACGCAGTATTTT. This translates into CASRGRGTDTQYF.

The chain combines TRBV5-6 with TRBJ1-1; tentatively, D is TRBD1 (5 bases). V gave up 4 bases and J gave up 11 bases, with 12 bases separating them. The CDR3 is 11 amino acids. Germline V gene lookup returns CDR1 SGHDT and CDR2 YYEEEE. CDR3 region: CASSRAGQAFF. CDR3 nucleotide sequence: TGTGCCAGCAGCCGGGCAGGGCAGGCTTTCTTT. The full variable domain, in which reference TRBV5-6 and TRBJ1-1 provide the parts outside the CDR3, is DAGVTQSPTHLIKTRGQQVTLRCSPKSGHDTVSWYQQALGQGPQFIFQYYEEEERQRGNFPDRFSGHQFPNYSSELNVNALLLGDSALYLCASSRAGQAFFGQGTRLTVV.